The sequence of this T cell receptor (beta chain) was determined in a study of T cell clones after liver transplantation. Overall study context: TCRbeta sequencing after a pre-transplant mixed lymphocyte reaction identified graft-donor-reactive clones, later tracked in post-transplant blood. Patients counted as tolerant after at least one year off all immunosuppression, enzymes not exceeding twice normal.

Per the germline V gene, CDR1 is GTSNPN and CDR2 is SVGIG (reference sequence). The CDR3 extends over 12 amino acids. After removal of 5 bases from V and 8 bases from J, the junction contained 5 bases not matched to a gene. Some clones are missing from TCRdb's copy, which holds only in-frame ones; the method was immunoSEQ multiplex PCR. This table holds under 150,000 clones, roughly nine tenths found once. This chain connects TRBV30 to TRBJ1-5; 8 bases line up with TRBD1. The clonotype was recovered from a human patient who received a liver transplant. Some T cells may have originated in the graft donor. The source was CD4+ T cells from blood, collected 12 months after liver transplant. The CDR3 region has the DNA TGTGCCTGGGGGACAGGCGAGGAGCCCCAGCATTTT. Amino acid sequence: CAWGTGEEPQHF.